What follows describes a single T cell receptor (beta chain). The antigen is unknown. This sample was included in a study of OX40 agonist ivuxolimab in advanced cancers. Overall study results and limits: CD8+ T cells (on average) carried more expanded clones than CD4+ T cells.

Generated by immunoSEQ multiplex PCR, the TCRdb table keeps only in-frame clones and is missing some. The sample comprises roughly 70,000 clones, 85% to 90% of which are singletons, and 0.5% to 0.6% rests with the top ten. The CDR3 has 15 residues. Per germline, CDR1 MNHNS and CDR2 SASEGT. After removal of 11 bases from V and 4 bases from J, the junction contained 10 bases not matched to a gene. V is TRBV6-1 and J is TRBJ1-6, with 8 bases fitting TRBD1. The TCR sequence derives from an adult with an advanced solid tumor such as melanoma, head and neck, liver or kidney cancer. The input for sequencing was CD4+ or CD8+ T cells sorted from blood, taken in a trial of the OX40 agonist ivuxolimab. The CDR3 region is CALKAGGSYNSPLHF. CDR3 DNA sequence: TGTGCCCTCAAGGCAGGGGGCTCGTATAATTCACCCCTCCACTTT.